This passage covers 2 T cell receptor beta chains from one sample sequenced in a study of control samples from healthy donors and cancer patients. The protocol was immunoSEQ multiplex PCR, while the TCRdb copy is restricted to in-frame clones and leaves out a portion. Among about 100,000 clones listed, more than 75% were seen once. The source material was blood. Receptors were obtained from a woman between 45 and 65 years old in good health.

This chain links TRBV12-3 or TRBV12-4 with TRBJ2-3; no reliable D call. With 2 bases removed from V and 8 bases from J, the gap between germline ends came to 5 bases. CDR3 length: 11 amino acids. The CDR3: CASSLRATQYF. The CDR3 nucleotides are TGTGCCAGCAGTTTAAGGGCTACGCAGTATTTT.

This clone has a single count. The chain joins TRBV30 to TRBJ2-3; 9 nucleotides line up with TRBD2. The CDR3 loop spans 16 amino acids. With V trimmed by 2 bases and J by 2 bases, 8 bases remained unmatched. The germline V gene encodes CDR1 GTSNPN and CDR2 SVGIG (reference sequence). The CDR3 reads CAWSFRTSDFTDTQYF. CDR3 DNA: TGTGCCTGGAGTTTCCGGACTAGCGATTTCACAGATACGCAGTATTTT.